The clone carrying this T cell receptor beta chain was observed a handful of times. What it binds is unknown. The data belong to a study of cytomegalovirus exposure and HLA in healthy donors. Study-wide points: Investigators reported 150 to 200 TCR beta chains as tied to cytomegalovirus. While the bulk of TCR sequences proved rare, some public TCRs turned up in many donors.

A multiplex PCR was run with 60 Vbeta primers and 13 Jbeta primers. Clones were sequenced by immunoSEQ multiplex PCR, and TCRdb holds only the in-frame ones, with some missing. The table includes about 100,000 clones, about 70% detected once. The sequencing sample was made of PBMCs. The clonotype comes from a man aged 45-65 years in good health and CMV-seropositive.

CDR3 nucleotides: TGTGCCAGCATCGGTGGAGGGAACACCATATATTTT. This sequence encodes CASIGGGNTIYF. The rearrangement uses TRBV6-1 and TRBJ1-3; unclear D gene. Germline assignment: CDR1 MNHNS and CDR2 SASEGT. V dropped 7 bases and J dropped 7 bases, with 11 bases sitting between them. The CDR3 contains 12 residues.